A selection of T cell receptor beta chains follows, all from one sample in a study of spatial heterogeneity in lung cancer. TCRdb processed the 5' RACE reads anew with MiXCR; each CDR3 protein has one entry. The sample contains tens of thousands of distinct CDR3 sequences, roughly 6% of which appear only once. Sequences were derived from PBMCs, sampled at follow-up. These receptors originate from a male donor with early-stage non-small cell lung cancer. The conserved cysteine and the conserved F or W are not part of the CDR3 here. D genes are given only for firm matches.

>.|TRBV7-8|TRBJ2-1
ASSYSNNEQF
>TRBD2|TRBV7-6|TRBJ2-2
ASSGRAGENTGELF
>TRBD2|TRBV12-3/TRBV12-4|TRBJ2-3
ASSFAPSGGSTDTQY
>.|TRBV20-1|TRBJ2-1
SASRPNYNEQF
>.|TRBV9|TRBJ2-3
ASSAWGTGDTQY
>TRBD1|TRBV4-3|TRBJ1-1
ASSQDDNRGFTEAF
>TRBD1|TRBV5-4|TRBJ1-2
ASSYTGTGGYGYT
>.|TRBV20-1|TRBJ1-6
SARDRRRDNSPLH
>.|TRBV14|TRBJ2-3
ASSQDYLGVTDTQY
>.|TRBV20-1|TRBJ2-7
SARIPDRSYYEQY
>.|TRBV5-1|TRBJ2-5
ASSLGENQETQY
>TRBD1|TRBV29-1|TRBJ1-1
SVTTTGTANTEAF
>TRBD2|TRBV20-1|TRBJ2-3
SATGASGGRADTQY
>TRBD1|TRBV12-3/TRBV12-4|TRBJ1-5
ASRSDRGYSNQPQH
>TRBD1|TRBV4-3|TRBJ1-2
ASSRQTQGSYGYT
>.|TRBV9|TRBJ2-3
ASSVAAGRETDTQY
>.|TRBV6-5|TRBJ2-3
ASRNGWRWADTQY
>.|TRBV4-3|TRBJ1-4
ASSQLGGGTNEKLF
>TRBD2|TRBV4-1|TRBJ2-3
ASSRGLGEADTQY
>.|TRBV9|TRBJ2-1
ASSPLGGGEQF
>TRBD2|TRBV20-1|TRBJ2-3
SARTGLADTDTQY
>.|TRBV24-1|TRBJ2-1
ATSDYSRNEQF
>.|TRBV3-1|TRBJ1-2
ASSHPGYGYT
>.|TRBV7-6|TRBJ1-3
ASSKSQSSGNTIY
>.|TRBV11-1|TRBJ1-1
ASSFINTEAF
>.|TRBV5-5|TRBJ2-5
ASSFDVGEETQY
>.|TRBV20-1|TRBJ2-5
SARFLAGETQY